This T cell receptor beta chain was recorded in a study of blood T cell repertoires in COVID-19. For the study at large: Acute and convalescent COVID-19 specimens originated in the United States, Italy and Spain. The cDNA or gDNA used as material had been derived from T cells, B-cell-depleted T cells, or PBMCs.

Sequencing was performed with immunoSEQ multiplex PCR; in TCRdb, only in-frame clones are kept and a portion is missing. There are more than 100,000 clones in the sample; roughly 83% occur only once, and approximately 3.9% lies in the top ten. This clone was observed a few times. The V end lost 6 bases, the J end lost 4 bases, and 11 bases lay between the germline ends. The length of the CDR3 is 13 residues. Germline values: CDR1 KGHDR, CDR2 SFDVKD. Sequenced: peripheral blood. This chain joins TRBV24-1 and TRBJ1-2, with D tentatively TRBD1 (5 bases). The clonotype comes from an elderly woman with acute or convalescent COVID-19. In DNA form, the CDR3 reads TGTGCCACCAGTCAGCAGGGATTCTATGGCTACACCTTC. It specifies CATSQQGFYGYTF.